The 29 T cell receptor beta chains reported below all come from one sample, sequenced in a study of blood T cells in healthy people across ages. The use of a sample-barcoded 5' primer and a J-beta primer mix characterized a second PCR of about 7 to 12 cycles. TCRdb called the 5' RACE reads again in MiXCR, with one record for every CDR3 protein. Here the sample spans over 1.5 million distinct CDR3 sequences, roughly 52% being singletons. The material sequenced was blood. The receptor source for this set is a woman between 40 and 55 years old in good health.

The V call is TRBV5-1, the J call TRBJ2-5; D might be TRBD2 (5 bases). This CDR3 has 13 amino acids. The germline V gene encodes CDR1 SGHRS and CDR2 YFSETQ. V lost 4 bases and J 1 base, leaving 8 bases between the germline ends. The CDR3 DNA sequence: TGCGCCAGCAGCGCTGCGGGCCAAGAGACCCAGTACTTC. Its protein is CASSAAGQETQYF.

The V call is TRBV29-1, the J call TRBJ1-1; a weak D match, TRBD1 (6 bases). Germline-derived CDR1 and CDR2 are SQVTM and ANQGSEA. The CDR3 is made up of 13 amino acids. The V gene lost 2 bases and the J gene lost 0 bases, with 7 bases spanning the gap. CDR3 protein: CSVERDMNTEAFF. The CDR3, as DNA: TGCAGCGTTGAACGGGACATGAACACTGAAGCTTTCTTT. The full variable domain, rest sourced from reference TRBV29-1 and TRBJ1-1, is SAVISQKPSRDICQRGTSLTIQCQVDSQVTMMFWYRQQPGQSLTLIATANQGSEATYESGFVIDKFPISRPNLTFSTLTVSNMSPEDSSIYLCSVERDMNTEAFFGQGTRLTVV.

The rearrangement uses TRBV7-8 and TRBJ1-1, with a possible D match to TRBD1 (6 bases). CDR3 length equals 16 residues. The germline V gene has CDR1 SGHVS and CDR2 FQNEAQ. V lost 5 bases and J 3 bases, leaving 19 bases between the germline ends. The CDR3 bases are TGTGCCAGCAGCGGGAACTATGGGGCAGGGGACACTGAAGCTTTCTTT. Amino acid sequence: CASSGNYGAGDTEAFF.

This chain connects TRBV2 to TRBJ2-1; D uncertain. Trimming removed 7 bases at V and 10 bases at J, with 11 bases between. From germline, CDR1 is SNHLY and CDR2 FYNNEI. The CDR3 has 11 amino acids. In nucleotides, the CDR3 is TGTGCCAGCAAAGGGAAGGAAGAGCAGTTCTTC. Amino acid sequence: CASKGKEEQFF.

The rearrangement links TRBV20-1 to TRBJ2-7; weak D call: TRBD2 (6 bases). The CDR3 covers 16 residues. Germline V gene lookup returns CDR1 DFQATT and CDR2 SNEGSKA (reference sequence). V was trimmed by 0 bases and J by 6 bases, leaving 21 bases between them. CDR3 sequence reads: CSARERGTASFGEQYF. The CDR3 nucleotides read TGCAGTGCTAGAGAACGGGGGACTGCCTCTTTCGGCGAGCAGTACTTC.

The rearrangement links TRBV6-6 to TRBJ2-3, with a weak D call TRBD1 (5 bases). This CDR3 spans 15 amino acids. Trimming stripped 5 bases from V and 0 bases from J, with 12 bases between. Germline V CDR1 and CDR2: MNHNY, SVGAGI (reference sequence). The CDR3 reads CASSRQSTSTDTQYF. The CDR3, as DNA: TGTGCCAGCAGTAGACAGTCAACTAGCACAGATACGCAGTATTTT.

This chain joins TRBV20-1 and TRBJ1-5; 7 bases fit TRBD1. V was clipped by 7 bases and J by 1 base; unmatched bases: 13. This CDR3 spans 16 amino acids. Germline-derived CDR1 and CDR2 are DFQATT and SNEGSKA (reference sequence). CDR3 amino acids: CSGRQGGPGSNQPQHF. The DNA of the CDR3 is TGCAGTGGCAGACAGGGAGGGCCAGGGAGCAATCAGCCCCAGCATTTT.

This clonotype appeared a few times. The chain recombines TRBV7-9 with TRBJ1-2, with 10 nucleotides matching TRBD1. The germline CDR1 and CDR2 sequences are SEHNR and FQNEAQ (reference sequence). Losses at the gene ends were 5 bases for V and 3 bases for J; bases not matched to a gene: 6. This CDR3 spans 15 amino acids. The DNA of the CDR3 is TGTGCCAGCAGCGCCCGGGACAGGGGTGACTATGGCTACACCTTC. Its protein product is CASSARDRGDYGYTF.

The CDR3 nucleotides are TGTGCCAGCAGTGACGGGGATTCTTCCCTTTTCTACCAGCAGTTCTTC. It is translated as CASSDGDSSLFYQQFF. V usage is TRBV6-1 and J usage is TRBJ2-1; D possibly corresponds to TRBD2 (5 bases). This CDR3 region has 16 residues. CDR1 is MNHNS, CDR2 SASEGT, per germline. Trimming pared 3 bases from V and 11 bases from J, leaving 23 bases between.

This clonotype was seen a handful of times. The junction does not match germline at one end; this may be a read error. This rearrangement joins TRBV3-1 to TRBJ2-4; unclear D gene. The CDR3 is 15 residues long. Looked up from germline, CDR1 is LGHDT and CDR2 is YNNKEL (reference sequence). The CDR3 region has the DNA TGTGCCAGCAGCCCGACTTTCGTAGCCAAAAATATTCAGTACTTC. Translating gives CASSPTFVAKNIQYF.

This clonotype came up once. Germline is not matched at one junction end, which may reflect a read error. The chain couples TRBV7-2 to TRBJ1-4; TRBD1 aligns across 8 bases. CDR1 is SGHTA, CDR2 FQGNSA, per germline. This CDR3 has 15 amino acids. The CDR3 spells CAGSPGTGKGKKLFF. The DNA of the CDR3 is TGTGCCGGCAGCCCCGGGACAGGAAAAGGGAAAAAACTGTTTTTT.

The CDR3 DNA reads as TGTGCCAGCAGCACACCGACAGGGCCTTCCTATGGCTACACCTTC. Translated, it gives CASSTPTGPSYGYTF. J is TRBJ1-2 and V is TRBV7-9, with TRBD1 matching 7 bases. The ends lost 5 bases at V and 4 bases at J; junction bases unmatched: 10. The CDR3 has 15 amino acids. Per germline, CDR1 SEHNR and CDR2 FQNEAQ (reference sequence).

This chain uses TRBV6-2 or TRBV6-3 with TRBJ2-6; tentatively, D is TRBD1 (5 bases). The V and J ends lost 0 bases and 0 bases respectively, with 9 bases between them. The CDR3 spans 17 residues. Germline lookup yields CDR1 MNHEY and CDR2 SVGEGT. The CDR3 region has the DNA TGTGCCAGCAGTTACTCTAGGGGCTTCTCTGGGGCCAACGTCCTGACTTTC. Its translation: CASSYSRGFSGANVLTF.

The chain joins TRBV6-6 to TRBJ2-5; D remains unclear. The CDR3 contains 13 residues. The V end was cut by 6 bases, the J end by 0 bases, with 8 bases between. CDR1 is MNHNY and CDR2 is SVGAGI in the germline V gene (reference sequence). The CDR3 coding sequence is TGTGCCAGCAGAGACGGCGACCAAGAGACCCAGTACTTC. Protein product: CASRDGDQETQYF.

The chain is built from TRBV6-4 and TRBJ1-5; 12 bases match TRBD1. Per germline, CDR1 MRHNA and CDR2 SNTAGT. V trimming: 0 bases; J trimming: 5 bases; junction bases outside the gene matches: 11. CDR3 size: 19 residues. The CDR3 nucleotides read TGTGCCAGCAGTGACTCGAATGGGACAGGGGGCTTTAGGGATCAGCCCCAGCATTTT. It codes for CASSDSNGTGGFRDQPQHF.

This clonotype has only one observation. The V call is TRBV6-6, the J call TRBJ1-4; a weak D match, TRBD1 (5 bases). This CDR3 region has 15 residues. The V end was cut by 6 bases, the J end by 2 bases, with 13 bases between. CDR1 is MNHNY and CDR2 is SVGAGI in the germline V gene (reference sequence). DNA of the CDR3: TGTGCCAGCAGCTCTTACCGGGACACTAATGAAAAACTGTTTTTT. Its protein is CASSSYRDTNEKLFF.

In this sample, this clonotype turned up a few times. The chain uses TRBV20-1 and TRBJ2-7; 9 positions match TRBD2. Per germline, CDR1 DFQATT and CDR2 SNEGSKA (reference sequence). J was trimmed by 1 base and V by 6 bases; bases with no gene match: 7. The CDR3 sequence is 14 residues long. CDR3 sequence: CSAASSGTSYEQYF. The CDR3 DNA is TGCAGTGCCGCCTCTAGCGGGACTTCCTACGAGCAGTACTTC.

J is TRBJ2-1 and V is TRBV3-1; D is undetermined. CDR1 and CDR2 (germline): LGHDT, YNNKEL (reference sequence). Trimming shortened V by 4 bases and J by 10 bases, and 11 bases separated the two germline ends. The CDR3 length is 12 residues. CDR3 nucleotide sequence: TGTGCCAGCAGCCCCAAGATAGGGGAGCAGTTCTTC. Its protein is CASSPKIGEQFF.

The chain is built from TRBV20-1 and TRBJ1-1; TRBD1 might be the D (5 bases). The CDR3 length is 13 residues. Trimming took off 3 bases at V and 5 bases at J, with 13 bases between the two ends. Germline V CDR1 and CDR2: DFQATT, SNEGSKA (reference sequence). CDR3: CSARGWGRTEAFF. The DNA of the CDR3 is TGCAGTGCTAGGGGGTGGGGGAGGACTGAAGCTTTCTTT.

This chain connects TRBV12-3 or TRBV12-4 to TRBJ2-7; 12 positions match TRBD1. Trimming took 6 bases from V and 7 from J; bases not matched to a gene: 4. The CDR3 runs to 13 residues. The CDR3 DNA is TGTGCCAGCAGGGGGGACAGGGGGCTGGAGCAGTACTTC. It is translated as CASRGDRGLEQYF.

J is TRBJ2-3 and V is TRBV20-1, with 11 bases matching TRBD2. Germline trimming cut 5 bases from V and 0 bases from J; bases unmatched to any gene: 4. Germline V gene lookup returns CDR1 DFQATT and CDR2 SNEGSKA (reference sequence). CDR3 length: 15 amino acids. CDR3 DNA: TGCAGTGCTTTAGCGGGGGGGCTAAGCACAGATACGCAGTATTTT. This gives the protein CSALAGGLSTDTQYF.

The rearrangement uses TRBV19 and TRBJ2-5; a possible D gene is TRBD2 (6 bases). From germline, CDR1 is LNHDA and CDR2 SQIVND (reference sequence). This CDR3 has 16 residues. V shed 5 bases and J shed 5 bases, with 21 bases lying between them. CDR3 protein: CASSAPRDSQRETQYF. Written as DNA, the CDR3 is TGTGCCAGTAGTGCCCCCCGGGACTCCCAGAGGGAGACCCAGTACTTC. The full variable domain, its missing parts supplied by reference TRBV19 and TRBJ2-5, is DGGITQSPKYLFRKEGQNVTLSCEQNLNHDAMYWYRQDPGQGLRLIYYSQIVNDFQKGDIAEGYSVSREKKESFPLTVTSAQKNPTAFYLCASSAPRDSQRETQYFGPGTRLLVL.

In its sample, this clonotype was seen once. The V and J genes are TRBV7-8 and TRBJ2-6; TRBD1 is a possible D gene (6 bases). V shed 4 bases and J shed 3 bases, with 19 bases lying between them. The CDR3 consists of 18 residues. Germline CDR1 reads SGHVS; CDR2 reads FQNEAQ. In DNA, the CDR3 is TGTGCCAGCAGCTCGCCGCATGGGGGCAAGAATGGGGCCAACGTCCTGACTTTC. It codes for CASSSPHGGKNGANVLTF.

The J gene is TRBJ2-5, the V gene TRBV7-2; the D is unclear. Germline V gives CDR1 SGHTA, CDR2 FQGNSA. The V gene lost 5 bases and the J gene lost 1 base, with 8 bases spanning the gap. The CDR3 runs 13 residues. CDR3 loop: CASSQVFQETQYF. The CDR3 DNA reads as TGTGCCAGCAGCCAGGTGTTCCAAGAGACCCAGTACTTC.

The chain's CDR3 is CASSPGTLPREQYF. In DNA form, the CDR3 reads TGTGCCAGCAGCCCCGGGACCCTTCCCCGGGAGCAGTACTTC. This chain joins TRBV28 and TRBJ2-4; maybe TRBD2 (6 bases). CDR1 is MDHEN and CDR2 is SYDVKM in the germline V gene. Trimming shortened V by 6 bases and J by 13 bases, and 22 bases separated the two germline ends. The length of the CDR3 is 14 residues.

This chain links TRBV7-2 with TRBJ1-1, with TRBD1 matching 8 bases. CDR3 length: 15 amino acids. The V gene end was trimmed by 5 bases and the J gene end by 3 bases; junction bases not matched to a gene: 8. Per the germline V gene, CDR1 is SGHTA and CDR2 is FQGNSA. In DNA, the CDR3 is TGTGCCAGCAGCACCCGGACAGGGTTTGACACTGAAGCTTTCTTT. It yields the protein CASSTRTGFDTEAFF. Full variable domain (outside the CDR3, taken from reference TRBV7-2 and TRBJ1-1): GAGVSQSPSNKVTEKGKDVELRCDPISGHTALYWYRQSLGQGLEFLIYFQGNSAPDKSGLPSDRFSAERTGGSVSTLTIQRTQQEDSAVYLCASSTRTGFDTEAFFGQGTRLTVV.

V and J are TRBV29-1 and TRBJ2-5; possible D gene TRBD1, 5 bases. The germline gives CDR1 SQVTM, CDR2 ANQGSEA. The CDR3 sequence is 12 residues long. The V gene lost 6 bases and the J gene lost 9 bases, with 17 bases spanning the gap. The CDR3 sequence is CSVDGLSGSQYF. The CDR3 nucleotides are TGCAGCGTGGATGGGCTCTCAGGGTCCCAGTACTTC.

V and J are TRBV20-1 and TRBJ1-4; D uncertain. Germline values: CDR1 DFQATT, CDR2 SNEGSKA (reference sequence). The CDR3 is made up of 15 amino acids. With 0 bases removed from V and 3 bases from J, the gap between germline ends came to 11 bases. In DNA, the CDR3 is TGCAGTGCTAGAGATGTGGGAACATCTAATGAAAAACTGTTTTTT. Its translation: CSARDVGTSNEKLFF.

A remark on this clonotype: This may stem from a read error, because a much larger clone lies one nucleotide away. This chain joins TRBV7-9 and TRBJ1-2; 7 bases fit TRBD1. Germline V CDR1 and CDR2: SEHNR, FQNEAQ (reference sequence). This CDR3 is 14 amino acids long. As DNA, the CDR3 is TGTACCAGCAGCCGAGGACAGGATAACTATGGCTACACCTTC. Its protein product is CTSSRGQDNYGYTF.